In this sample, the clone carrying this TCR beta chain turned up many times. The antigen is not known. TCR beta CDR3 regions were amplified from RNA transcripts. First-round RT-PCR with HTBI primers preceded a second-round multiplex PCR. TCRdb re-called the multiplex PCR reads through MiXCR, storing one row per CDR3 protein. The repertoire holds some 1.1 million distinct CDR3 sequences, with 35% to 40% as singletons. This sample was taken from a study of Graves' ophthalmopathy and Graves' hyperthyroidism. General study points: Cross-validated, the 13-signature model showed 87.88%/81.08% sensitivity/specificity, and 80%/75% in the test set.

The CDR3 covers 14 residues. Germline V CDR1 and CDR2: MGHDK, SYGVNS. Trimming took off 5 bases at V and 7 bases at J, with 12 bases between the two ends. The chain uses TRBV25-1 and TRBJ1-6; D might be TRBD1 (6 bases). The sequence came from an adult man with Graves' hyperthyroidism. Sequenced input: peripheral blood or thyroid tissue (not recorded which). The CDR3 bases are TGTGCCAGCAGTCCCCAGGACAGAAATTCACCCCTCCACTTT. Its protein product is CASSPQDRNSPLHF.